This T cell receptor beta chain appears in the sequencing data of a study of T cells in Graves' hyperthyroidism and ophthalmopathy. Germline assignment: CDR1 KGHSH and CDR2 LQKENI. CDR3 size: 14 residues. Trimming cost V 2 bases and J 3 bases, with 8 bases left between them. There are a few counts of this clonotype. The antigen remains unidentified. Study outcomes and limitations: Onset of ophthalmopathy came a median 6.5 months after the model predicted it. Ophthalmopathy was distinguished from stable hyperthyroidism by 13 V-J signatures.

Researchers amplified the TCR beta CDR3 regions from RNA transcripts. During a first-round RT-PCR of the TCR CDR3, the HTBI primer set was used. Each CDR3 protein gets one entry after TCRdb re-called the multiplex PCR reads with MiXCR. The sample consists of approximately 400,000 distinct CDR3 sequences, roughly 15% of them appearing once. The study included ophthalmopathy patients with Clinical Activity Score at least 3, NOSPECS grade at least 4 and duration under 3 months. 10 ml of fresh peripheral blood supplied the PBMCs. The clonotype was recovered from a woman aged 25 to 39 with Graves' ophthalmopathy. The gene calls are TRBV18 and TRBJ1-3, with D hard to call. Sequenced sample: blood. The chain's CDR3 is CASSPAGFGNTIYF. CDR3 nucleotides: TGTGCCAGCTCACCAGCGGGATTTGGAAACACCATATATTTT.